The sequence of this T cell receptor (beta chain) was determined in a study of OX40 agonist ivuxolimab in advanced cancers. About the study as a whole: Ivuxolimab was a fully human IgG2 agonistic monoclonal antibody targeting the costimulatory receptor OX40 (CD134). Intravenous ivuxolimab was administered to patients every 2 weeks at six dose levels: 0.01, 0.1, 0.3, 1.5, 3 and 10 mg/kg. Among the roughly 52 dose-escalation patients, around 19 had hepatocellular carcinoma, approximately 15 melanoma, 9 renal cell carcinoma and 9 head and neck cancer. In the dose-escalation cohort, more than 80% of patients were male, and the mean age was 60 years with a range of roughly 23 to 79. Prior anti-PD-1, anti-PD-L1 or anti-CTLA-4 therapy was permitted, and approximately 41% of dose-escalation patients had received checkpoint inhibitors. Three dose-escalation patients achieved partial responses, one with hepatocellular carcinoma and two with cutaneous melanoma. Peripheral TCRbeta sequencing was intended to test whether TCR sequence diversity was altered and clonal T-cell expansion was caused by ivuxolimab. The monotherapy dose-escalation portion (N ≈ 57 patients) of the phase I ivuxolimab trial is reported in the paper. Overall study outcomes, separate from this receptor: Low levels of normalized T-cell clonal expansion were also seen in some patients who did not respond. Clonal expansion of both CD4+ and CD8+ blood T cells was observed from baseline to week 6 at doses 0.1 to 3.0 mg/kg. The antigen specificity of the clonally expanded peripheral T cells was not determined. Partial responders in the 0.1-3.0 mg/kg groups had among the lowest normalized peripheral clonal expansion, especially among CD8+ T cells. After ivuxolimab, CD8+ T cells had more expanded clones than CD4+ T cells on average.

Note on this clone: This receptor's antigen is unknown. Per-base quality was not reported, and no clone a single base away is much larger than it.

Genomic DNA was isolated from the sorted cells so that the TCRbeta CDR3 region could be sequenced. TCRbeta CDR3 regions were sequenced using the immunoSEQ Assay. This is the immuneACCESS table as TCRdb keeps it, with only in-frame sequences that have V and J called. A part of the clones is gone; compared with another copy, unresolved V genes explain less than half, and the rest is unexplained. For this sample the table gives around 70,000 clones, of which about 85% were detected only once. Together, the top ten hold 0.5% to 0.55% of the sample. Taken from cysteine to phenylalanine, the CDR3 has 16 residues. The kept DNA is CDR3 alone, 48 bases in frame from the first base. V and J lose 2 bases and 2 bases, and a span of 16 bases separates them. Reading the germline V gene gives CDR1 SGHVS and CDR2 FNYEAQ. Patients with a history of autoimmune disease or receiving systemic immunosuppression were excluded from the trial. Peripheral blood for TCR sequencing was collected from all dose cohorts at baseline, on cycle 4 day 1, and on cycle 7 day 1. The samples were taken from a phase I, first-in-human, multicenter, open-label dose-escalation trial of ivuxolimab. Adults with locally advanced or metastatic melanoma, renal cell, hepatocellular, or head and neck squamous cell carcinoma were enrolled in the trial. Before TCR sequencing, CD4+ T cells and CD8+ T cells were sorted from peripheral blood as separate populations.

The clonotype originates from an adult with an advanced solid tumor such as melanoma, head and neck, liver or kidney cancer. The chain was built from TRBV7-6 and TRBJ2-7, with the D gene uncertain. The sample was CD4+ or CD8+ T cells sorted from blood, taken in a trial of the OX40 agonist ivuxolimab. The nucleotides are TGTGCCAGCAGCTTATATGCTGGGCTTGGAACCTACGAGCAGTACTTC. This is translated as CASSLYAGLGTYEQYF.